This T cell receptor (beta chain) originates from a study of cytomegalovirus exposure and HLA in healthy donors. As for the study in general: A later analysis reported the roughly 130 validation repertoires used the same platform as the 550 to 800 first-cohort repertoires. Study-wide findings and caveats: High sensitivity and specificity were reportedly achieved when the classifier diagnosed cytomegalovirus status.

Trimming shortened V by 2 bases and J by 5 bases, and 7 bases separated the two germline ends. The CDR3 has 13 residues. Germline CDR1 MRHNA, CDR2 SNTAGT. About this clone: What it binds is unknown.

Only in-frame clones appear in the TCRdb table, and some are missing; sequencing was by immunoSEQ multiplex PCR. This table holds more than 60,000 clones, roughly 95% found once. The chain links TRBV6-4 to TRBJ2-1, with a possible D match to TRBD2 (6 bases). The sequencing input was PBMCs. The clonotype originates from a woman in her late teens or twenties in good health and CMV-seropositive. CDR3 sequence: CASSDRTNNEQFF. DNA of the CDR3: TGTGCCAGCAGTGACAGGACTAACAATGAGCAGTTCTTC.